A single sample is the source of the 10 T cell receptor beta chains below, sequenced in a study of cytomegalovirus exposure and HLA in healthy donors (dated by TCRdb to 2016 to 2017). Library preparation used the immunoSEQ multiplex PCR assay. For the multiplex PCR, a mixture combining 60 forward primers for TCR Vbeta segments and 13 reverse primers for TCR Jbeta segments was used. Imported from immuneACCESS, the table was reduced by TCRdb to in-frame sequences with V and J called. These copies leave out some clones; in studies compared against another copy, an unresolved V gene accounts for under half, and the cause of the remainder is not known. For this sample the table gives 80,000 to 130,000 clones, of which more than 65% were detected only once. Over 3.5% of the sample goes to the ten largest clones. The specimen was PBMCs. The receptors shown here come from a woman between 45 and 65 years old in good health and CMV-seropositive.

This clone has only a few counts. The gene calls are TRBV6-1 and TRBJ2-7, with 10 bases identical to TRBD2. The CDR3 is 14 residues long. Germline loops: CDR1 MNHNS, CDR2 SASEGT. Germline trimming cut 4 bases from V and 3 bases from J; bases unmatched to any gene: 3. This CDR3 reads CASSGTSGIYEQYF. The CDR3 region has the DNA TGTGCCAGCAGTGGCACTAGCGGGATCTACGAGCAGTACTTC.

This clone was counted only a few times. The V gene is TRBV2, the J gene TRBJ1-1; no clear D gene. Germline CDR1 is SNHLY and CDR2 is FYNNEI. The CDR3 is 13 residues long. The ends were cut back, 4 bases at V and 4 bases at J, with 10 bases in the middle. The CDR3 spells CASSALVGTEAFF. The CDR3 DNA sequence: TGTGCCAGCAGTGCGCTAGTGGGCACTGAAGCTTTCTTT. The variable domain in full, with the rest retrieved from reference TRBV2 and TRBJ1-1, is EPEVTQTPSHQVTQMGQEVILRCVPISNHLYFYWYRQILGQKVEFLVSFYNNEISEKSEIFDDQFSVERPDGSNFTLKIRSTKLEDSAMYFCASSALVGTEAFFGQGTRLTVV.

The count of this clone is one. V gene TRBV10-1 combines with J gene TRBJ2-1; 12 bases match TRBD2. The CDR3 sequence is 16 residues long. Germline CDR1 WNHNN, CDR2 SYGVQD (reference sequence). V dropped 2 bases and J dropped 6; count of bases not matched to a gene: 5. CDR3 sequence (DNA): TGCGCCAGCAGTGAGAGGCTAGCGGGGGGGCTCAATGAGCAGTTCTTC. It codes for CASSERLAGGLNEQFF.

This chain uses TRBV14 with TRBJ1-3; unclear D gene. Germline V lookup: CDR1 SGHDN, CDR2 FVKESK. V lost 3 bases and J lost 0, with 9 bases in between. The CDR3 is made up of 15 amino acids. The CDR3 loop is CASSQARSSGNTIYF. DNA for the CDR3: TGTGCCAGCAGCCAGGCCCGAAGCTCTGGAAACACCATATATTTT.

The CDR3 here is CASSPFAVAGVGEQYF. The CDR3 bases are TGTGCCAGCAGCCCTTTCGCGGTAGCGGGAGTTGGCGAGCAGTACTTC. The chain combines TRBV7-6 with TRBJ2-7, with 9 bases lining up with TRBD2. Per germline, CDR1 SGHVS and CDR2 FNYEAQ. V lost 5 bases and J lost 6; bases outside the gene matches: 14. CDR3 length: 16 residues.

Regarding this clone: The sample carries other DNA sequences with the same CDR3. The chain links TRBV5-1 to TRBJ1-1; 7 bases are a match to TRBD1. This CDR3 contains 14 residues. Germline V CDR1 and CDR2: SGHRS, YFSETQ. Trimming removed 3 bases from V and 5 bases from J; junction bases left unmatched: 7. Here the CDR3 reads CASSWRQGGTEAFF. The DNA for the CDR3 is TGCGCCAGCAGCTGGCGACAGGGAGGAACTGAAGCTTTCTTT.

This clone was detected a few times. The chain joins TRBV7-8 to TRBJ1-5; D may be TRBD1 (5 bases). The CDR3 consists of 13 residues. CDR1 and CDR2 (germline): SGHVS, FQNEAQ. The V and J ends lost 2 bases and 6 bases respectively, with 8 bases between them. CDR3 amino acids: CASSLQGVQPQHF. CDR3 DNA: TGTGCCAGCAGCTTACAAGGGGTTCAGCCCCAGCATTTT.

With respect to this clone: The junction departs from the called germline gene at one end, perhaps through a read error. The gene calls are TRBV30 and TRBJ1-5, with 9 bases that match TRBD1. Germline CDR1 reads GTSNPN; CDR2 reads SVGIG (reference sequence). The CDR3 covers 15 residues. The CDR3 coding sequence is TGCGCCTGGAGTGGGGGACAGGGAGGAAATCAGTCCCAGCATTTT. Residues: CAWSGGQGGNQSQHF.

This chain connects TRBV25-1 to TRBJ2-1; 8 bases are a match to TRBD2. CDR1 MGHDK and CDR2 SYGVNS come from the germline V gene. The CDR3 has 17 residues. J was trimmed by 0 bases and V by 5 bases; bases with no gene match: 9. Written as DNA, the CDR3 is TGTGCCAGCAGTTTTCCCCGGGGGGGTAGCTCCTACAATGAGCAGTTCTTC. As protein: CASSFPRGGSSYNEQFF.

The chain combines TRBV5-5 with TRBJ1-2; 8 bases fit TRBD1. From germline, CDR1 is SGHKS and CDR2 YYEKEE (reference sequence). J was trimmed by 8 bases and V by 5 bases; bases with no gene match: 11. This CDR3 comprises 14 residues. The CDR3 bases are TGTGCCAGCAGGTACACAGGGGGACCCAGAGGCTACACCTTC. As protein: CASRYTGGPRGYTF.